This TCR beta chain was obtained from a study of blood T cell repertoires in COVID-19. As for the study in general: Sites across the United States, Italy and Spain contributed samples from acute and convalescent COVID-19.

The CDR3 has 13 residues. Germline assignment: CDR1 SGHDT and CDR2 YYEEEE. V was trimmed by 5 bases and J by 1 base, leaving 7 bases between them. Original processing notes: The authors estimated nucleated cell counts from reference gene primer amplification. Some clones are missing from TCRdb's copy, which holds only in-frame ones; the method was immunoSEQ multiplex PCR. The V and J calls and clone size were taken over from that table, and D and trimming were inferred from the DNA. The sample consists of some 260,000 clones, around 90% of them appearing once. The specimen was peripheral blood. The receptor was isolated from a woman aged 25 to 39 with acute or convalescent COVID-19. This chain joins TRBV5-6 and TRBJ2-4; D remains unclear. The CDR3 DNA follows: TGTGCCAGCAGAGTCCAGGCCAAAAACATTCAGTACTTC. Translating it yields CASRVQAKNIQYF. Full variable domain (remainder filled in from reference TRBV5-6 and TRBJ2-4): DAGVTQSPTHLIKTRGQQVTLRCSPKSGHDTVSWYQQALGQGPQFIFQYYEEEERQRGNFPDRFSGHQFPNYSSELNVNALLLGDSALYLCASRVQAKNIQYFGAGTRLSVL.